Shown below are 32 T cell receptor beta chains from a single sample sequenced in a study of T-cell memory formation after mild COVID-19. TCRdb ran MiXCR on the 5' RACE reads and lists one entry per CDR3 protein. The sample lists some 65,000 distinct CDR3 sequences; roughly 17% were seen once. Sequenced sample: PBMCs or a T cell subset sorted from them (not recorded which). The receptors come from an adult woman who had mild COVID-19 (a few samples of this study predate the infection). Cell type and time point are not known.

In this sample, this clonotype turned up a few times. The chain joins TRBV27 to TRBJ2-7; a weak D match, TRBD2 (5 bases). The CDR3 is 14 amino acids. V was cut by 5 bases and J by 6 bases, with 17 bases left in between. Per the germline V gene, CDR1 is MNHEY and CDR2 is SMNVEV (reference sequence). The CDR3 nucleotides read TGTGCCAGCAGTCGACTATTGGACTGGAGCGAGCAGTACTTC. Amino acid sequence: CASSRLLDWSEQYF.

This clonotype was seen repeatedly, ten times or more. The V gene is TRBV12-3 or TRBV12-4, the J gene TRBJ1-1; tentative D call: TRBD1 (5 bases). Trimming took 5 bases from V and 0 from J, leaving 10 bases between them. The CDR3 is made up of 14 amino acids. The chain's CDR3 is CASSPDRVNTEAFF. In DNA form, the CDR3 reads TGTGCCAGCAGTCCCGACAGAGTGAACACTGAAGCTTTCTTT.

This clonotype came up a few times. The chain links TRBV2 to TRBJ2-2; tentatively, D is TRBD1 (6 bases). V lost 9 bases and J lost 3, with 11 bases in between. Germline CDR1 is SNHLY and CDR2 is FYNNEI. The CDR3 has 13 amino acids. CDR3 loop: CARRQADTGELFF. CDR3 in DNA: TGTGCCAGACGACAGGCCGACACCGGGGAGCTGTTTTTT.

A few counts support this clonotype. The rearrangement joins TRBV12-3 or TRBV12-4 to TRBJ2-3; D call uncertain. The V gene lost 5 bases and the J gene lost 5 bases, with 23 bases spanning the gap. There are 17 residues in the CDR3. The CDR3 spells CASSRPAIQPGEDTQYF. DNA of the CDR3: TGTGCCAGCAGTCGGCCCGCGATTCAGCCAGGTGAAGATACGCAGTATTTT.

The rearrangement links TRBV5-6 to TRBJ2-7; TRBD2 might be the D (6 bases). This CDR3 contains 14 residues. CDR1 is SGHDT, CDR2 YYEEEE, per germline. The V and J ends lost 4 bases and 4 bases respectively, with 15 bases between them. CDR3 coding DNA: TGTGCCAGCAGCGCCACCGGGAGCAGGTACGAGCAGTACTTC. This sequence encodes CASSATGSRYEQYF. Filled out from reference TRBV5-6 and TRBJ2-7, the complete variable domain reads DAGVTQSPTHLIKTRGQQVTLRCSPKSGHDTVSWYQQALGQGPQFIFQYYEEEERQRGNFPDRFSGHQFPNYSSELNVNALLLGDSALYLCASSATGSRYEQYFGPGTRLTVT.

CDR3 nucleotide sequence: TGTGCCAGCAGGGACCCCGGGACGGAGATGGAAGAGACCCAGTACTTC. This gives the protein CASRDPGTEMEETQYF. The rearrangement uses TRBV6-6 and TRBJ2-5; D may correspond to TRBD1 or TRBD2 (5 bases each). This CDR3 has 16 amino acids. Per germline, CDR1 MNHNY and CDR2 SVGAGI (reference sequence). The ends were cut back, 6 bases at V and 3 bases at J, with 20 bases in the middle.

The table lists this clonotype with many counts. The V gene is TRBV4-1, the J gene TRBJ2-2, with D possibly matching TRBD1 (6 bases). The CDR3 runs to 15 residues. Germline V gene lookup returns CDR1 MGHRA and CDR2 YSYEKL. Trimming took 7 bases from V and 0 from J, leaving 12 bases between them. CDR3 loop: CASTYRATNTGELFF. CDR3 DNA: TGCGCCAGCACCTACAGGGCCACGAACACCGGGGAGCTGTTTTTT.

In its sample, this clonotype was seen a few times. The genes are TRBV5-6 and TRBJ2-5, with 11 bases fitting TRBD2. The J segment lost 10 bases and the V segment lost 0 bases, leaving 8 bases of the junction unmatched. Looked up from germline, CDR1 is SGHDT and CDR2 is YYEEEE. The CDR3 length is 15 residues. CDR3 sequence (DNA): TGTGCCAGCAGCTTGGAACTAGCGGGGGTCCCTGACCAGTACTTC. Translating gives CASSLELAGVPDQYF.

Only a few counts were recorded for this clonotype. J is TRBJ2-3 and V is TRBV11-2; 8 bases fit TRBD2. CDR1 and CDR2 from the germline V gene are SGHAT and FQNNGV. The CDR3 is 15 amino acids. V lost 1 base, J lost 2 bases, and 2 bases stayed unmatched. Written as DNA, the CDR3 is TGTGCCAGCAGCTTAGTAGCGGGGAACACAGATACGCAGTATTTT. Protein: CASSLVAGNTDTQYF.

The rearrangement uses TRBV25-1 and TRBJ1-1; D is unclear. Trimming removed 11 bases from V and 5 bases from J, with 15 bases in between. The CDR3 covers 12 residues. Germline loops: CDR1 MGHDK, CDR2 SYGVNS. Here the CDR3 reads CARPSRKTEAFF. For the CDR3, the DNA is TGTGCCCGCCCTTCCAGGAAAACTGAAGCTTTCTTT.

CDR3 residues: CASSVGGGVYEQFF. The CDR3 DNA reads as TGTGCCAGCAGCGTAGGAGGGGGCGTTTATGAGCAGTTCTTC. The genes are TRBV9 and TRBJ2-1; 7 bases agree with TRBD1. The CDR3 totals 14 residues. CDR1 is SGDLS and CDR2 is YYNGEE in the germline V gene. V was clipped by 0 bases and J by 8 bases; unmatched bases: 5. The full variable domain, with the rest looked up from reference TRBV9 and TRBJ2-1, is DSGVTQTPKHLITATGQRVTLRCSPRSGDLSVYWYQQSLDQGLQFLIQYYNGEERAKGNILERFSAQQFPDLHSELNLSSLELGDSALYFCASSVGGGVYEQFFGPGTRLTVL.

This clonotype was counted between two and nine times. V is TRBV5-1 and J is TRBJ2-2, with TRBD1 matching 11 bases. Germline V gene lookup returns CDR1 SGHRS and CDR2 YFSETQ. The CDR3 is 16 amino acids. J lost 9 bases, V lost 4 bases, and 11 bases had no gene match. The CDR3 region is CASSRRDRGLSWELFF. For the CDR3, the DNA is TGCGCCAGCAGCCGTCGGGACAGGGGGTTGAGTTGGGAGCTGTTTTTT.

The J gene is TRBJ1-6, the V gene TRBV13, with a tentative D call TRBD1 (5 bases). The CDR3 covers 16 residues. Per germline, CDR1 PRHDT and CDR2 FYEKMQ (reference sequence). Trimming took off 7 bases at V and 2 bases at J, with 15 bases between the two ends. The CDR3 region is CASKLGEGAYNSPLHF. As DNA, the CDR3 is TGTGCCAGCAAACTCGGGGAAGGGGCCTATAATTCACCCCTCCACTTT.

This chain uses TRBV5-1 with TRBJ1-2; no clear D gene. The CDR3 consists of 13 residues. V dropped 0 bases and J dropped 5 bases, with 8 bases sitting between them. Per germline, CDR1 SGHRS and CDR2 YFSETQ. The CDR3: CASSLGGRYGYTF. In DNA form, the CDR3 reads TGCGCCAGCAGCTTGGGAGGGAGATATGGCTACACCTTC.

The rearrangement joins TRBV29-1 to TRBJ2-1; tentative D call: TRBD1 (5 bases). Trimming left V 1 base short and J 4 bases short, with 17 bases between. Germline CDR1 and CDR2: SQVTM and ANQGSEA. The CDR3 has 16 amino acids. CDR3 DNA: TGCAGCGTTGAAGGATCATCCAGGGTAAAGTACAATGAGCAGTTCTTC. Protein product: CSVEGSSRVKYNEQFF.

This clonotype was picked up many times. The gene calls are TRBV29-1 and TRBJ2-1; D perhaps matches TRBD2 (5 bases). The CDR3 loop spans 11 amino acids. V was cut by 5 bases and J by 6 bases, with 8 bases left in between. Germline CDR1 reads SQVTM; CDR2 reads ANQGSEA. CDR3 protein: CSVPGGNEQFF. CDR3 nucleotide sequence: TGCAGCGTTCCCGGAGGCAATGAGCAGTTCTTC.

The V gene is TRBV10-1, the J gene TRBJ2-4, with D possibly being TRBD1 (5 bases). The CDR3 spans 16 residues. The ends were cut back, 8 bases at V and 2 bases at J, with 19 bases in the middle. Germline assignment: CDR1 WNHNN and CDR2 SYGVQD (reference sequence). The CDR3 spells CASSPWGSSSKNIQYF. The DNA for the CDR3 is TGCGCCAGCTCCCCCTGGGGCAGTTCGTCCAAAAACATTCAGTACTTC.

This clonotype showed up just a few times. The gene calls are TRBV12-3 or TRBV12-4 and TRBJ2-1; 11 positions agree with TRBD2. J gave up 4 bases and V 7 bases, and 6 bases lay outside the gene matches. The CDR3 runs 15 residues. CDR3 residues: CASTQGLADYNEQFF. The CDR3 nucleotides read TGTGCCAGCACCCAGGGACTAGCGGATTACAATGAGCAGTTCTTC.

In its sample, this clonotype was seen a few times. The V gene is TRBV12-3 or TRBV12-4, the J gene TRBJ2-4, with 7 bases lining up with TRBD2. Unmatched junction bases numbered 7, after V lost 6 bases and J lost 2 bases. The CDR3 covers 15 residues. The CDR3, as DNA: TGTGCCAGCAGCCCGCCGGGGGGTCCCAAAAACATTCAGTACTTC. Translating gives CASSPPGGPKNIQYF.

This clonotype was seen a few times. The chain is built from TRBV24-1 and TRBJ2-1; D might be TRBD2 (6 bases). CDR3 length equals 14 residues. In germline, CDR1 is KGHDR, CDR2 SFDVKD. V lost 4 bases and J 0 bases, leaving 6 bases between the germline ends. The CDR3 DNA follows: TGTGCCACCAGTGACGGGAGCTCCTACAATGAGCAGTTCTTC. Protein: CATSDGSSYNEQFF.

The V call is TRBV5-1, the J call TRBJ2-7; no firm D call. Germline V gives CDR1 SGHRS, CDR2 YFSETQ. The V end lost 2 bases, the J end lost 1 base, and 7 bases lay between the germline ends. The CDR3 runs 13 residues. The CDR3 sequence is CASSLDTSYEQYF. CDR3 DNA: TGCGCCAGCAGCTTAGACACATCCTACGAGCAGTACTTC.

This chain links TRBV5-1 with TRBJ2-7, with D tentatively TRBD1 (6 bases). CDR1 and CDR2 from the germline V gene are SGHRS and YFSETQ. This CDR3 has 15 amino acids. Trimming took 5 bases from V and 0 from J, leaving 15 bases between them. DNA of the CDR3: TGCGCCAGCAGTTACCGGGACACATCCTCCTACGAGCAGTACTTC. It encodes CASSYRDTSSYEQYF.

CDR3 region: CASSFGLGNSPLHF. The CDR3 DNA follows: TGTGCCAGCAGTTTTGGCCTCGGGAATTCACCCCTCCACTTT. The chain couples TRBV27 to TRBJ1-6; D uncertain. Germline CDR1 reads MNHEY; CDR2 reads SMNVEV (reference sequence). V lost 3 bases and J lost 7, with 10 bases in between. The CDR3 covers 14 residues.

This clonotype was seen only a few times. CDR3 region: CASSQSTSRAYEQYF. CDR3 nucleotide sequence: TGCGCCAGCAGCCAGTCGACTAGCAGGGCTTACGAGCAGTACTTC. This chain links TRBV4-1 with TRBJ2-7; 7 positions agree with TRBD2. Germline CDR1 is MGHRA and CDR2 is YSYEKL. Germline trimming cut 3 bases from V and 4 bases from J; bases unmatched to any gene: 9. This CDR3 spans 15 amino acids.

V gene TRBV7-9 combines with J gene TRBJ2-5; 9 nucleotides match TRBD1. CDR1 and CDR2 (germline): SEHNR, FQNEAQ (reference sequence). The CDR3 spans 16 residues. V lost 3 bases to trimming and J lost 0 bases; unmatched junction nucleotides: 5. In DNA form, the CDR3 reads TGTGCCAGCAGCTTTTGGACAGGGGAAAACCAAGAGACCCAGTACTTC. Encoded protein: CASSFWTGENQETQYF.

V and J are TRBV6-6 and TRBJ2-1; 13 nucleotides match TRBD2. The CDR3 contains 19 residues. The trim removed 2 bases at V and 3 bases at J, leaving 10 bases unmatched. Germline CDR1 is MNHNY and CDR2 is SVGAGI (reference sequence). The CDR3: CASSYLGLAGVSFYNEQFF. CDR3 sequence (DNA): TGTGCCAGCAGTTACCTAGGACTAGCGGGAGTTTCGTTCTACAATGAGCAGTTCTTC.

This clonotype came up a few times. The chain couples TRBV11-2 to TRBJ2-1; 9 positions match TRBD2. The CDR3 extends over 16 amino acids. The germline V gene encodes CDR1 SGHAT and CDR2 FQNNGV. Trimming took 1 base from V and 2 from J; bases not matched to a gene: 3. This chain's CDR3 is CASSLGAGGTYNEQFF. The CDR3 coding sequence is TGTGCCAGCAGCTTAGGGGCGGGGGGGACCTACAATGAGCAGTTCTTC.

This clonotype was found a few times. The chain employs TRBV12-3 or TRBV12-4 and TRBJ2-5; 10 bases fit TRBD2. J lost 2 bases, V lost 5 bases, and 8 bases had no gene match. This CDR3 spans 16 amino acids. CDR3 bases: TGTGCCAGCAGTGAATATAGCGGGGGGACTCAAGAGACCCAGTACTTC. Its translation: CASSEYSGGTQETQYF.

The rearrangement links TRBV3-1 to TRBJ1-2; D is unclear. This CDR3 is 15 amino acids long. The V end was cut by 0 bases, the J end by 4 bases, with 12 bases between. CDR1 is LGHDT, CDR2 YNNKEL, per germline (reference sequence). The CDR3 loop is CASSQDGPGSYGYTF. CDR3 nucleotides: TGTGCCAGCAGCCAAGATGGCCCAGGCAGCTATGGCTACACCTTC.

The gene calls are TRBV4-1 and TRBJ2-4; no clear D gene. This CDR3 spans 15 amino acids. Germline V CDR1 and CDR2: MGHRA, YSYEKL. V was clipped by 4 bases and J by 3 bases, with 13 bases between them. The CDR3 loop reads CASSPFGSGKNIQYF. DNA of the CDR3: TGCGCCAGCAGCCCTTTTGGGTCGGGCAAAAACATTCAGTACTTC.

There are a few counts of this clonotype. The V gene is TRBV11-3, the J gene TRBJ2-1; 13 bases are a match to TRBD2. This CDR3 has 17 residues. Trimming at V came to 5 bases and at J to 4 bases, leaving 8 bases not matched to a gene. Germline CDR1 is SGHNT and CDR2 is YENEEA. CDR3 sequence reads: CASSPRLAGGLYNEQFF. The CDR3 region has the DNA TGTGCCAGCAGCCCTAGACTAGCGGGAGGCCTATACAATGAGCAGTTCTTC.

This clonotype came up many times. V is TRBV5-1 and J is TRBJ2-7, with 8 nucleotides matching TRBD1. The CDR3 length is 14 residues. Germline CDR1 reads SGHRS; CDR2 reads YFSETQ. Losses at the gene ends were 2 bases for V and 7 bases for J; bases not matched to a gene: 8. The CDR3 loop reads CASSLPGQAREQYF. In DNA, the CDR3 is TGCGCCAGCAGCTTACCGGGACAGGCGAGGGAGCAGTACTTC.